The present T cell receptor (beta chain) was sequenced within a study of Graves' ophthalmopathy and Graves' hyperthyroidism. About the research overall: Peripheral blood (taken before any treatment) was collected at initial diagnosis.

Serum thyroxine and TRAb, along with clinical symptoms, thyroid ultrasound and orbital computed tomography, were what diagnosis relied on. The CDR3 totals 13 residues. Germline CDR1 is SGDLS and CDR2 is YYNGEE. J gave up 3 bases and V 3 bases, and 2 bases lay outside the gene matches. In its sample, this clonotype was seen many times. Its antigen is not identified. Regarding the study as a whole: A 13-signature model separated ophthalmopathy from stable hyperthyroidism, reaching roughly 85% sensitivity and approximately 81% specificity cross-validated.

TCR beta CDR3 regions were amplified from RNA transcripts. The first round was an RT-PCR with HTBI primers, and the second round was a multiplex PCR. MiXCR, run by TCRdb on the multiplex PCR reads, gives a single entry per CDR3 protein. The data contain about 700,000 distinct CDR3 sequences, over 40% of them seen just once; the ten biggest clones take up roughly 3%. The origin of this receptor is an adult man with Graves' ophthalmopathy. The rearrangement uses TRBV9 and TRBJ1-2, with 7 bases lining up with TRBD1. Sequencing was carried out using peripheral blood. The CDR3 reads CASSATGYYGYTF. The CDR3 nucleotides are TGTGCCAGCAGCGCGACAGGGTACTATGGCTACACCTTC.